The sequence of this T cell receptor (beta chain) was determined in a study of T-cell reconstitution after alpha-beta-depleted transplantation in children. Germline-derived CDR1 and CDR2 are SQVTM and ANQGSEA. This CDR3 has 17 residues. With 6 bases clipped from V and 9 bases from J, the junction kept 14 bases outside the gene matches. Unique molecular identifiers were incorporated during preparation of the TCRbeta library. MiXCR, applied by TCRdb to the PCR reads, yields one record per CDR3 protein. The table has fewer than 400,000 distinct CDR3 sequences, roughly 20% seen once; the top ten hold less than 4.5%. This clonotype showed up many times.

V usage is TRBV29-1 and J usage is TRBJ2-1, with TRBD2 matching 16 bases. The sample consisted of PBMCs from the stem cell graft donor, taken from the stem cell graft. This receptor was taken from a human donor who donated a stem cell graft to a child with acute myeloid leukemia. CDR3 sequence: CSVADPGTSGRAGEQFF. The CDR3 DNA follows: TGCAGCGTGGCCGATCCTGGGACTAGCGGGAGGGCCGGTGAGCAGTTCTTC.